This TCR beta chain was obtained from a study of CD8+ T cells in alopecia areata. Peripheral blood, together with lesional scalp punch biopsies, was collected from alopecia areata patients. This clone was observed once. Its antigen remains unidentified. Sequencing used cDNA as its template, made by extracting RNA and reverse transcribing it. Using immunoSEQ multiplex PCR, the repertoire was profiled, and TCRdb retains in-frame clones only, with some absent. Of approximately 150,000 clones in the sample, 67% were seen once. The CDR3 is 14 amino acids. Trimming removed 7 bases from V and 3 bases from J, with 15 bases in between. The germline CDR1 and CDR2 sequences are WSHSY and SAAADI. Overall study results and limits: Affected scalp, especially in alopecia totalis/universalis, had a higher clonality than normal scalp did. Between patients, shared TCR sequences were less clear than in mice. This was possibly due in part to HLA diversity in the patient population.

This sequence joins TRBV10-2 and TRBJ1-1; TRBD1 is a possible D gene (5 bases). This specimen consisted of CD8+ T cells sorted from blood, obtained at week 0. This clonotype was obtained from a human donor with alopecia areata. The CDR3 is CASTLQGTYTEAFF. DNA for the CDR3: TGCGCCAGCACCCTGCAGGGTACGTACACTGAAGCTTTCTTT.